The 28 T cell receptor beta chains in this list originate from one sample, sequenced in a study of radiotherapy plus CTLA-4 blockade in lung cancer. Only in-frame clones appear in the TCRdb table, and some are missing; sequencing was by immunoSEQ multiplex PCR. This table holds tens of thousands of clones, 84% found once. The sequences come from peripheral blood, collected from a patient treated with radiotherapy plus ipilimumab. These receptors came from a human donor with non-small cell lung cancer whose response to radiotherapy plus ipilimumab could not be evaluated.

The gene calls are TRBV7-9 and TRBJ1-2; 7 bases agree with TRBD1. The CDR3 sequence is 13 residues long. After removal of 6 bases from V and 8 bases from J, the junction contained 9 bases not matched to a gene. Germline CDR1 SEHNR, CDR2 FQNEAQ (reference sequence). CDR3 sequence: CASRGGSGNGYTF. The CDR3 DNA reads TGTGCCAGCAGAGGGGGCTCAGGGAACGGCTACACCTTC.

DNA of the CDR3: TGTGCCAGCTCCCCAGTACGGGGGAGCACAGATACGCAGTATTTT. Translated: CASSPVRGSTDTQYF. This chain links TRBV27 with TRBJ2-3, with a possible D match to TRBD2 (6 bases). CDR1 and CDR2 from the germline V gene are MNHEY and SMNVEV (reference sequence). V lost 8 bases and J 0 bases, leaving 15 bases between the germline ends. The CDR3 is made up of 15 amino acids.

The rearrangement joins TRBV2 to TRBJ1-1; D possibly corresponds to TRBD1 (5 bases). The CDR3 length is 11 residues. CDR1 SNHLY and CDR2 FYNNEI come from the germline V gene. V gave up 7 bases and J gave up 8 bases, with 11 bases separating them. CDR3 region: CASTGGGEAFF. Here the CDR3 DNA reads TGTGCCAGCACCGGTGGGGGGGAAGCTTTCTTT. The full variable domain, in which reference TRBV2 and TRBJ1-1 provide the parts outside the CDR3, is EPEVTQTPSHQVTQMGQEVILRCVPISNHLYFYWYRQILGQKVEFLVSFYNNEISEKSEIFDDQFSVERPDGSNFTLKIRSTKLEDSAMYFCASTGGGEAFFGQGTRLTVV.

The CDR3 coding sequence is TGTGCCAGCAGTTCTGGGACAGGGAGACCTGAAGCTTTCTTT. It is translated as CASSSGTGRPEAFF. V is TRBV6-5 and J is TRBJ1-1; 9 nucleotides align to TRBD1. The germline gives CDR1 MNHEY, CDR2 SVGAGI. CDR3 length: 14 residues. V lost 4 bases, J lost 6 bases, and 6 bases stayed unmatched.

This chain connects TRBV7-9 to TRBJ2-2, with 8 bases identical to TRBD1. This CDR3 contains 14 residues. Trimming took 8 bases from V and 1 from J; bases not matched to a gene: 3. The germline gives CDR1 SEHNR, CDR2 FQNEAQ (reference sequence). The CDR3 sequence: CASCGTGNTGELFF. Here the CDR3 DNA reads TGTGCCAGCTGTGGGACAGGGAACACCGGGGAGCTGTTTTTT.

V gene TRBV7-2 combines with J gene TRBJ2-5, with TRBD2 matching 10 bases. The junction had 14 bases not matched to a gene; V was cut back by 5 bases and J by 11 bases. CDR1 SGHTA and CDR2 FQGNSA come from the germline V gene. CDR3 length: 15 residues. The CDR3 DNA reads as TGTGCCAGCAGCCTGCCGACTAGCGGGCCTCGGGAGCAGTACTTC. Amino acid sequence: CASSLPTSGPREQYF.

V usage is TRBV6-1 and J usage is TRBJ2-3; 7 bases align to TRBD2. The CDR3 covers 15 residues. Trimming removed 2 bases from V and 4 bases from J; junction bases left unmatched: 6. Per the germline V gene, CDR1 is MNHNS and CDR2 is SASEGT. Here the CDR3 DNA reads TGTGCCAGCAGTGAACTGGGAGGGACCGCAGATACGCAGTATTTT. Translating it yields CASSELGGTADTQYF.

The V and J genes are TRBV27 and TRBJ1-1; TRBD1 matches 12 bases. CDR1 and CDR2 from the germline V gene are MNHEY and SMNVEV (reference sequence). V lost 6 bases and J lost 1; bases outside the gene matches: 12. This CDR3 is built from 18 residues. This CDR3 is CASRHFGTGGFSNTEAFF. The CDR3 DNA sequence: TGTGCCAGCAGGCACTTCGGGACAGGGGGCTTCTCGAACACTGAAGCTTTCTTT.

Turning to this clone: Germline is not matched at one junction end, which may reflect a read error. This chain connects TRBV13 to TRBJ1-1, with 9 bases fitting TRBD1. The CDR3 totals 12 residues. Germline values: CDR1 PRHDT, CDR2 FYEKMQ (reference sequence). This CDR3 reads CASSLGTGEAFF. The CDR3 DNA sequence: TGTGCCAGCAGTTTAGGGACAGGGGAAGCTTTCTTT.

This sequence joins TRBV6-1 and TRBJ1-5; D unresolved. This CDR3 has 15 residues. Trimming stripped 2 bases from V and 3 bases from J, with 11 bases between. The V gene's germline CDR1 is MNHNS and CDR2 SASEGT. CDR3 residues: CASSEFRLNNQPQHF. DNA for the CDR3: TGTGCCAGCAGTGAATTTCGGTTAAACAATCAGCCCCAGCATTTT.

The V and J genes are TRBV6-5 and TRBJ2-7, with TRBD1 matching over 8 bases. V lost 6 bases to trimming and J lost 5 bases; unmatched junction nucleotides: 6. The CDR3 contains 13 residues. Germline V CDR1 and CDR2: MNHEY, SVGAGI. CDR3 amino acids: CASSLDRGHEQYF. The CDR3 DNA sequence: TGTGCCAGCAGCCTCGACAGGGGCCACGAGCAGTACTTC.

CDR3 bases: TGTGCCAGCAGCTTGACAGGGACAGGGCGACGATACAATGAGCAGTTCTTC. Protein product: CASSLTGTGRRYNEQFF. The chain recombines TRBV7-2 with TRBJ2-1; 9 nucleotides match TRBD1. The germline CDR1 and CDR2 sequences are SGHTA and FQGNSA. With V trimmed by 3 bases and J by 4 bases, 10 bases remained unmatched. The length of the CDR3 is 17 residues.

The genes are TRBV4-1 and TRBJ1-2, with 8 bases identical to TRBD1. Germline trimming cut 0 bases from V and 7 bases from J; bases unmatched to any gene: 7. Germline V CDR1 and CDR2: MGHRA, YSYEKL. This CDR3 comprises 15 residues. CDR3 protein: CASSQDDRGMGGYTF. The DNA for the CDR3 is TGCGCCAGCAGCCAAGATGACAGGGGTATGGGTGGCTACACCTTC.

The chain links TRBV7-9 to TRBJ2-1; tentatively, D is TRBD1 (6 bases). Germline lookup yields CDR1 SEHNR and CDR2 FQNEAQ (reference sequence). The V end was cut by 4 bases, the J end by 3 bases, with 7 bases between. This CDR3 spans 13 amino acids. The CDR3 spells CASSSQGYNEQFF. DNA of the CDR3: TGTGCCAGCAGCTCACAGGGCTACAATGAGCAGTTCTTC.

The J gene is TRBJ1-1, the V gene TRBV11-1; D not resolved. The CDR3 covers 13 residues. With 2 bases removed from V and 1 base from J, the gap between germline ends came to 5 bases. Germline V gene data show CDR1 as SGHAT and CDR2 as FQDESV (reference sequence). The CDR3 sequence: CASSLQENTEAFF. The CDR3 DNA sequence: TGTGCCAGCAGCTTACAGGAGAACACTGAAGCTTTCTTT.

The gene calls are TRBV30 and TRBJ2-1; TRBD2 agrees at 8 bases. With 7 bases clipped from V and 0 bases from J, the junction kept 2 bases outside the gene matches. The V gene's germline CDR1 is GTSNPN and CDR2 SVGIG (reference sequence). The CDR3 is 13 residues long. The CDR3 here is CASSGSSYNEQFF. The CDR3 DNA reads as TGTGCCTCGAGCGGGAGCTCCTACAATGAGCAGTTCTTC.

The V and J genes are TRBV19 and TRBJ2-3, with D possibly being TRBD1 (6 bases). The V gene lost 0 bases and the J gene lost 9 bases, with 16 bases spanning the gap. The CDR3 covers 15 residues. Germline CDR1 is LNHDA and CDR2 is SQIVND (reference sequence). The CDR3 DNA reads as TGTGCCAGTAGTATAGAACAGGGCGGAGTGGGGACGCAGTATTTT. This translates into CASSIEQGGVGTQYF.

This chain joins TRBV6-5 and TRBJ2-1, with TRBD1 matching 8 bases. Losses at the gene ends were 4 bases for V and 7 bases for J; bases not matched to a gene: 3. This CDR3 spans 13 amino acids. From germline, CDR1 is MNHEY and CDR2 SVGAGI. CDR3: CASSSDRGNEQFF. The DNA of the CDR3 is TGTGCCAGCAGTTCCGACAGGGGAAATGAGCAGTTCTTC.

The V and J genes are TRBV6-1 and TRBJ1-5; D is unclear. V shed 3 bases and J shed 6 bases, with 15 bases lying between them. CDR1 and CDR2 from the germline V gene are MNHNS and SASEGT. The length of the CDR3 is 15 residues. The CDR3 nucleotides are TGTGCCAGCAGTGATATGCCGTCAACGGTTCAGCCCCAGCATTTT. This sequence encodes CASSDMPSTVQPQHF.

V usage is TRBV6-5 and J usage is TRBJ2-7; TRBD1 agrees at 7 bases. The V and J ends lost 6 bases and 1 base, in that order; junction bases with no gene match: 9. This CDR3 comprises 15 residues. CDR1 is MNHEY, CDR2 SVGAGI, per germline. The CDR3 DNA reads TGTGCCAGCAGCGTAGACAGGGTCAGGTCCTACGAGCAGTACTTC. It yields the protein CASSVDRVRSYEQYF.

This chain joins TRBV7-9 and TRBJ1-1, with a tentative D call TRBD1 (5 bases). The CDR3 is 12 residues long. Trimming shortened V by 1 base and J by 8 bases, and 8 bases separated the two germline ends. The V gene's germline CDR1 is SEHNR and CDR2 FQNEAQ (reference sequence). The DNA of the CDR3 is TGTGCCAGCAGCTTAGGGGGCGGAGAAGCTTTCTTT. Translating gives CASSLGGGEAFF.

This clone was detected only a few times. V and J are TRBV4-2 and TRBJ1-1; D is unclear. Germline lookup yields CDR1 LGHNA and CDR2 YNFKEQ. This CDR3 is built from 13 residues. Trimming took off 0 bases at V and 7 bases at J, with 9 bases between the two ends. CDR3 region: CASSQEIRFEAFF. In DNA, the CDR3 is TGTGCCAGCAGCCAAGAAATCCGTTTTGAAGCTTTCTTT.

The chain uses TRBV10-3 and TRBJ1-1; D is unresolved. This CDR3 has 13 amino acids. With 7 bases removed from V and 0 bases from J, the gap between germline ends came to 9 bases. In germline, CDR1 is ENHRY, CDR2 SYGVKD. The CDR3 region has the DNA TGTGCCATCATGGGCTATCTGAACACTGAAGCTTTCTTT. It encodes CAIMGYLNTEAFF.

This clone was found once. The chain uses TRBV6-6 and TRBJ1-1, with 7 bases lining up with TRBD1. Per the germline V gene, CDR1 is MNHNY and CDR2 is SVGAGI (reference sequence). The CDR3 runs to 14 residues. J was trimmed by 2 bases and V by 2 bases; bases with no gene match: 2. In DNA, the CDR3 is TGTGCCAGCAGTTACCGGGACAGTAACACTGAAGCTTTCTTT. It codes for CASSYRDSNTEAFF.

CDR3 DNA: TGTGCCAGCGGGTCTAGACAGTTGAACACTGAAGCTTTCTTT. Translated: CASGSRQLNTEAFF. The chain has TRBV2 and TRBJ1-1, with D possibly being TRBD1 (5 bases). The CDR3 loop spans 14 amino acids. CDR1 is SNHLY and CDR2 is FYNNEI in the germline V gene. V was trimmed by 8 bases and J by 0 bases, leaving 13 bases between them.

This clone was recorded once. V is TRBV7-2 and J is TRBJ1-3, with D perhaps matching TRBD1 (5 bases). V was pared by 5 bases and J by 3 bases, with 20 bases between. The CDR3 is 17 amino acids. Germline assignment: CDR1 SGHTA and CDR2 FQGNSA. The CDR3 sequence is CASSLRAGGFDGNTIYF. Written as DNA, the CDR3 is TGTGCCAGCAGCCTTAGGGCGGGGGGGTTTGATGGAAACACCATATATTTT.

V and J are TRBV4-1 and TRBJ1-4; possibly TRBD1 for D (6 bases). CDR1 MGHRA and CDR2 YSYEKL come from the germline V gene. Trimming removed 9 bases at V and 7 bases at J, with 15 bases between. The CDR3 consists of 13 residues. CDR3 nucleotides: TGCGCCAGTAGTACAGGGTTCGGTGAAAAACTGTTTTTT. As protein: CASSTGFGEKLFF.

The chain has TRBV18 and TRBJ2-1; 13 bases agree with TRBD2. Trimming took 4 bases from V and 1 from J; bases not matched to a gene: 13. From germline, CDR1 is KGHSH and CDR2 LQKENI. The length of the CDR3 is 20 residues. CDR3 region: CASSLLTSGRPEISYNEQFF. The CDR3 nucleotides read TGTGCCAGCTCACTGTTGACTAGCGGGAGGCCCGAAATATCCTACAATGAGCAGTTCTTC.